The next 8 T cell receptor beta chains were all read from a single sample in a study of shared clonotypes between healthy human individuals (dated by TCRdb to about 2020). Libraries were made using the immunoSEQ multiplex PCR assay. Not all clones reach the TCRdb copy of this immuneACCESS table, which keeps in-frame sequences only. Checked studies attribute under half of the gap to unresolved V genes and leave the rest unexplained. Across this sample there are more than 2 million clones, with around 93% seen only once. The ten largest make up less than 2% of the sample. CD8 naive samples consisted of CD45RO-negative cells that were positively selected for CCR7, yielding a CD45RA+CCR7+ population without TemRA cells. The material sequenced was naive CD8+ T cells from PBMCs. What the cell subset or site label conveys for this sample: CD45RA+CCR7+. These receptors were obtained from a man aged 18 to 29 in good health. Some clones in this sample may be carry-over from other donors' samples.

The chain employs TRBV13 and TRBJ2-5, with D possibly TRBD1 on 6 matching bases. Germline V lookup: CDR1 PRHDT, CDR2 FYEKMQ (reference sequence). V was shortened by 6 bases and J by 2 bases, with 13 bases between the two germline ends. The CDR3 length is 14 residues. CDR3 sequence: CASSLQGPQETQYF. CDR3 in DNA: TGTGCCAGCAGTTTACAGGGTCCGCAAGAGACCCAGTACTTC. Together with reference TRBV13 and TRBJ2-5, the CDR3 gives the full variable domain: AAGVIQSPRHLIKEKRETATLKCYPIPRHDTVYWYQQGPGQDPQFLISFYEKMQSDKGSIPDRFSAQQFSDYHSELNMSSLELGDSALYFCASSLQGPQETQYFGPGTRLLVL.

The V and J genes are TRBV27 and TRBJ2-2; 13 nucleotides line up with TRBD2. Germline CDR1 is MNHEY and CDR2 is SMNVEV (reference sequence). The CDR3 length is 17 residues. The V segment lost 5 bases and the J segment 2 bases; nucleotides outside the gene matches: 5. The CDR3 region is CASSSTSGRANTGELFF. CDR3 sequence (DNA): TGTGCCAGCAGTAGTACTAGCGGGAGGGCTAACACCGGGGAGCTGTTTTTT.

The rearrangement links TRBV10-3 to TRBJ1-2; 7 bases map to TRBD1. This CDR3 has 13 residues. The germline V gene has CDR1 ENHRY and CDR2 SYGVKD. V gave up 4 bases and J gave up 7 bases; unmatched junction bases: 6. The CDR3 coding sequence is TGTGCCATCAGTGGCGGACAGGTCCTTGGCTACACCTTC. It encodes CAISGGQVLGYTF.

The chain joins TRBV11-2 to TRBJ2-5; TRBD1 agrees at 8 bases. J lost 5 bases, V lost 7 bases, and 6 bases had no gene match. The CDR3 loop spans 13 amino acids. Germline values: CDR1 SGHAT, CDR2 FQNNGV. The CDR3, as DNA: TGTGCCAGCACGGACAGGGCCTCGGAGACCCAGTACTTC. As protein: CASTDRASETQYF.

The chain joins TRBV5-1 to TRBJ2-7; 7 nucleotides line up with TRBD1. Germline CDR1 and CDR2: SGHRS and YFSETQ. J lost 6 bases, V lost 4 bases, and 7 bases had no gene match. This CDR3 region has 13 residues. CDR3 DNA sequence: TGCGCCAGCAGCCCACGACAGGGCTCCGAGCAGTACTTC. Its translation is CASSPRQGSEQYF.

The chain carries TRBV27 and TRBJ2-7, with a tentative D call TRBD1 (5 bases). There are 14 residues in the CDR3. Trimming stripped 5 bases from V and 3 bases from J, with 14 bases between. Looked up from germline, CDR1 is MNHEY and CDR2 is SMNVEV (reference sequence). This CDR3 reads CASSPTTEIYEQYF. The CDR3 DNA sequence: TGTGCCAGCAGTCCAACGACAGAGATCTACGAGCAGTACTTC.

The DNA for the CDR3 is TGTGCCACCTTGGCAGCGGGAGGGCCTGGAGATACGCAGTATTTT. Encoded protein: CATLAAGGPGDTQYF. The chain links TRBV28 to TRBJ2-3; 10 bases agree with TRBD2. In germline, CDR1 is MDHEN, CDR2 SYDVKM. Losses at the gene ends were 10 bases for V and 5 bases for J; bases not matched to a gene: 12. This CDR3 is 15 amino acids long.

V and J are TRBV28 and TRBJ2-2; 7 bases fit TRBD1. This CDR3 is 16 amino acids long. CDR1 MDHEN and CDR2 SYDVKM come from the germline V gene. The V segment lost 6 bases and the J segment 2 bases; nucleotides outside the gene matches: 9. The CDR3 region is CASSRLGTVNTGELFF. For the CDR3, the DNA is TGTGCCAGCAGCCGACTCGGGACAGTAAACACCGGGGAGCTGTTTTTT.